This TCR beta chain appears in the sequencing data of a study of beta chain features in type 1 diabetes. Broader study findings: PCR could preferentially amplify shorter templates, alike in patients and controls. Moderately but significantly shorter TCRB CDR3s were found in Type 1 diabetes patients in all four CD4+ subsets.

Trimming removed 5 bases at V and 6 bases at J, with 8 bases between. The germline V gene encodes CDR1 MNHNY and CDR2 SVGAGI (reference sequence). The CDR3 totals 12 residues. This clone was seen more than once but under ten times. Its antigen is undetermined. Each donor gave one heparinised blood draw averaging approximately 100 mL. A CD45RO/CCR7/CD25/CD127/CD95/CD27 panel sorted naive, central memory, regulatory and stem cell-like memory CD4+ cells. The authors reverse transcribed all of the isolated RNA, so sequencing captured expressed TCRB transcripts. Profiling relied on immunoSEQ multiplex PCR, and the TCRdb table lists in-frame clones only, not all of them. The sample records about 410,000 clones, about 15% being singletons.

This sequence originates from a man aged 25 to 40 in good health. The sequencing input was naive CD4+ T cells from blood. The chain is built from TRBV6-6 and TRBJ2-1; D gene ambiguous. The CDR3 DNA reads TGTGCCAGCAGTAAGGACGGCAATGAGCAGTTCTTC. Its translation is CASSKDGNEQFF.